This T cell receptor (beta chain) was recorded in a study of shared clonotypes between healthy human individuals. With respect to this clone: The antigen is unknown.

Sequencing was performed with immunoSEQ multiplex PCR; in TCRdb, only in-frame clones are kept and a portion is missing. Here the sample spans nearly 2 million clones, roughly 94% being singletons. CD8 cells classed as naive were CD45RO-negative and positively selected for CCR7, excluding terminally differentiated effector memory CD45RA+ cells. V shed 5 bases and J shed 8 bases, with 18 bases lying between them. This CDR3 comprises 15 residues. Germline V gene sequence: CDR1 MNHEY, CDR2 SMNVEV (reference sequence). Study-wide results and caveats: Non-shared clonotypes displayed generation probabilities falling below those of clonotypes present in all four donors. Larger estimated richness was generally seen in naive subsets than in memory subsets. Enrolling few donors narrowed the genetic and exposure-history diversity that was represented.

This receptor was taken from a man aged 18 to 35 in good health. This rearrangement joins TRBV27 to TRBJ1-4, with D possibly TRBD1 on 5 matching bases. The sample was naive CD8+ T cells sorted from blood. CDR3 residues: CASSLTRGGNEKLFF. The CDR3 DNA reads as TGTGCCAGCAGTCTAACCCGTGGGGGTAACGAAAAACTGTTTTTT. Full variable domain (outside the CDR3, taken from reference TRBV27 and TRBJ1-4): EAQVTQNPRYLITVTGKKLTVTCSQNMNHEYMSWYRQDPGLGLRQIYYSMNVEVTDKGDVPEGYKVSRKEKRNFPLILESPSPNQTSLYFCASSLTRGGNEKLFFGSGTQLSVL.